The source of this T cell receptor beta chain is a study of T cells after yellow fever vaccination. This clonotype was seen repeatedly, ten times or more. Its antigen is not identified. They built TCR cDNA with 5'RACE template switching, a step that put in a universal primer site and UMIs. One entry per CDR3 protein results from TCRdb running MiXCR on the 5' RACE reads. The table lists under 150,000 distinct CDR3 sequences, roughly 8% of them singletons, with roughly 0.76% in the top ten. Study-level findings and limits: Contamination by abundant bulk-population clonotypes could be present in FACS-sorted repertoires. Subsequent to the booster, the majority of primary-vaccination clones reappeared (roughly 96% CD4, 85% to 90% CD8).

V lost 2 bases, J lost 13 bases, and 21 bases lay in between. Germline lookup yields CDR1 LGHNT and CDR2 FRNRAP. The CDR3 has 15 residues. The J gene is TRBJ2-1, the V gene TRBV12-5; possibly TRBD1 for D (5 bases). The origin of this receptor is a man younger than 45 who received the YFV17D yellow fever vaccine. The sample in question was CD4+ T cells sorted from PBMCs, obtained 5 days after the yellow fever booster vaccination. CDR3 sequence reads: CASGLPNLKGMRQFF. The CDR3 DNA sequence: TGTGCTAGTGGTTTGCCGAACCTGAAGGGGATGCGTCAGTTCTTC.